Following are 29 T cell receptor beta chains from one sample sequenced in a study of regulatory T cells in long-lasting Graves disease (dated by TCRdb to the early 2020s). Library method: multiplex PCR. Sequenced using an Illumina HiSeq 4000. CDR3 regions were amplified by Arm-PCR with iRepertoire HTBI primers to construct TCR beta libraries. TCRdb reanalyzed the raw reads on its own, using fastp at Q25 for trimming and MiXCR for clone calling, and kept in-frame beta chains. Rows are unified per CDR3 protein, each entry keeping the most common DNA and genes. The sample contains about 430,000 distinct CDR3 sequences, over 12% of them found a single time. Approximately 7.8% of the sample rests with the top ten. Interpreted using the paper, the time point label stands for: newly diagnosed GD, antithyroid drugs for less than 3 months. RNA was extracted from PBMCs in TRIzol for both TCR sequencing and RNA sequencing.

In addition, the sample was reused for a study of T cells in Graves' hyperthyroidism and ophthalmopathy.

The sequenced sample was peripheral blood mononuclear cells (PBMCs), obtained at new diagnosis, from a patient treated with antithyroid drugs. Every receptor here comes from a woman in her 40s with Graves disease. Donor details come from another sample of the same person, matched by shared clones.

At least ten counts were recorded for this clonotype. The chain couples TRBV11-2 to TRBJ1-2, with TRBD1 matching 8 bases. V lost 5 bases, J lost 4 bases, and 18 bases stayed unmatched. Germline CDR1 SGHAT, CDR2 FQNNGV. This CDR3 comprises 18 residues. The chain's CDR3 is CASSGGAGTGETAYGYTF. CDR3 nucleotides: TGTGCCAGCAGCGGGGGGGCCGGGACAGGCGAAACCGCCTATGGCTACACCTTC.

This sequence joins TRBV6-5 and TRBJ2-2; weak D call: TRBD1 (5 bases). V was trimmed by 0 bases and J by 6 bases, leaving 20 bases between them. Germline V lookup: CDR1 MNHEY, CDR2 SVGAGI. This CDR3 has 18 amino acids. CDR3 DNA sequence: TGTGCCAGCAGTTACTCGATCCGACGTAAGGGGATTCCCGGGGAGCTGTTTTTT. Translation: CASSYSIRRKGIPGELFF.

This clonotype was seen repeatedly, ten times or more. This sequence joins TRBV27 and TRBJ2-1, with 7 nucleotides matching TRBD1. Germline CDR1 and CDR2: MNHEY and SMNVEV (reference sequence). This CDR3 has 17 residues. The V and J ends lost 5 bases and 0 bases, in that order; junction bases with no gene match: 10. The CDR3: CASSIEGQTNSYNEQFF. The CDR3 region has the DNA TGTGCCAGCAGTATAGAGGGACAGACAAACTCCTACAATGAGCAGTTCTTC.

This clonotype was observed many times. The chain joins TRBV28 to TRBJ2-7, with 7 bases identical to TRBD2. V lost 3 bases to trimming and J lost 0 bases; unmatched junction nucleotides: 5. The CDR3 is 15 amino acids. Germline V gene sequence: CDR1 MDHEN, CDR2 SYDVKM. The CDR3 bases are TGTGCCAGCAGTTTGACTAGCTACGACTCCTACGAGCAGTACTTC. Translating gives CASSLTSYDSYEQYF.

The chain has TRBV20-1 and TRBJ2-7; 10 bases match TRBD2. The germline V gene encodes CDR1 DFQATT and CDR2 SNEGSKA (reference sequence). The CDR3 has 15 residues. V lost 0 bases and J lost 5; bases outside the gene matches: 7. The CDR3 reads CSARDMSGRVHEQYF. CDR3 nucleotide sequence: TGCAGTGCTAGAGATATGAGCGGGAGGGTCCACGAGCAGTACTTC.

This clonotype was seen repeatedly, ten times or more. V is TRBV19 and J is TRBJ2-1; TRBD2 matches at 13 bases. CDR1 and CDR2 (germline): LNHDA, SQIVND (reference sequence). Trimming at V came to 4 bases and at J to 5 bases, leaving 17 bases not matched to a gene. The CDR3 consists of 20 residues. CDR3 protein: CASSRKALAGTSGIDNEQFF. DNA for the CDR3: TGTGCCAGTAGTAGAAAAGCCTTAGCAGGGACTAGCGGGATCGACAATGAGCAGTTCTTC.

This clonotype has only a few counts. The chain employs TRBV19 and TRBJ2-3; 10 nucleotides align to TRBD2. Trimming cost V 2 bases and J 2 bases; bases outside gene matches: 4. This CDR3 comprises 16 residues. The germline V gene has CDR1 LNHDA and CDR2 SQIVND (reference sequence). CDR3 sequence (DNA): TGTGCCAGTAGTATACTACTAGCGGGACTCACAGATACGCAGTATTTT. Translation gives CASSILLAGLTDTQYF.

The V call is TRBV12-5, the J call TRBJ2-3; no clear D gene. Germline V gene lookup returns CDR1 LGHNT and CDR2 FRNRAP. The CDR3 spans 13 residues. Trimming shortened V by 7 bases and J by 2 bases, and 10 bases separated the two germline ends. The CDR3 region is CASARTPTDTQYF. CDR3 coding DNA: TGTGCTAGTGCCCGAACGCCCACAGATACGCAGTATTTT.

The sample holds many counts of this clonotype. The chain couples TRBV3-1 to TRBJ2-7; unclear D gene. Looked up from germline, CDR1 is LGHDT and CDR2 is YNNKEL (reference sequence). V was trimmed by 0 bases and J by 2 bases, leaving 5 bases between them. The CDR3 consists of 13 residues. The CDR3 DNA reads TGTGCCAGCAGCCAAGACGGGCCCTACGAGCAGTACTTC. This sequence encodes CASSQDGPYEQYF.

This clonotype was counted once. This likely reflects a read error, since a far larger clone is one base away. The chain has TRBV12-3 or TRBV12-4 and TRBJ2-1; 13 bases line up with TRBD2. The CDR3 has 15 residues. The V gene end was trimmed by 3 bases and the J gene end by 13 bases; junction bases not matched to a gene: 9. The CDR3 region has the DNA TGTGCCAGCAGTTTGGGGACTAGCGGGACAGAGACCCAGTTCTTC. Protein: CASSLGTSGTETQFF.

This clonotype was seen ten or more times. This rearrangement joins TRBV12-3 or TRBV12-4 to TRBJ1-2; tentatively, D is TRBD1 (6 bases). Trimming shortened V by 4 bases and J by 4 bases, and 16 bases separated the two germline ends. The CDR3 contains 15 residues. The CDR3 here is CASSYGLGTSYGYTF. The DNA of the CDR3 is TGTGCCAGCAGTTACGGACTCGGGACAAGCTATGGCTACACCTTC.

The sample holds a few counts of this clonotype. The CDR3 region is CSALPVAGAAYNEQFF. The CDR3 DNA reads as TGCAGTGCTTTGCCCGTAGCGGGAGCCGCCTACAATGAGCAGTTCTTC. The V and J genes are TRBV20-1 and TRBJ2-1; 9 nucleotides line up with TRBD2. The V gene's germline CDR1 is DFQATT and CDR2 SNEGSKA (reference sequence). The length of the CDR3 is 16 residues. The ends lost 5 bases at V and 2 bases at J; junction bases unmatched: 10.

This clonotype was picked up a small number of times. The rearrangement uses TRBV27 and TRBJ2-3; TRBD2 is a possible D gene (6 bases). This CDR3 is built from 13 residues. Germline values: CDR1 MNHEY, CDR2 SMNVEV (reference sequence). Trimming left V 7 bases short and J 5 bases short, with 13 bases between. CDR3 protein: CASKGWREDTQYF. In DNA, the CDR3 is TGTGCCAGCAAAGGGTGGAGGGAAGATACGCAGTATTTT.

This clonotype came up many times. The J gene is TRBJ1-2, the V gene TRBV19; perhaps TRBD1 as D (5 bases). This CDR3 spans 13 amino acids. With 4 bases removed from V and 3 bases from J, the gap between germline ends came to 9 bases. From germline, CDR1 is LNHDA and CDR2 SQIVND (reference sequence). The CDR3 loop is CASSKSRDYGYTF. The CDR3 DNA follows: TGTGCCAGTAGTAAGTCCAGGGACTATGGCTACACCTTC.

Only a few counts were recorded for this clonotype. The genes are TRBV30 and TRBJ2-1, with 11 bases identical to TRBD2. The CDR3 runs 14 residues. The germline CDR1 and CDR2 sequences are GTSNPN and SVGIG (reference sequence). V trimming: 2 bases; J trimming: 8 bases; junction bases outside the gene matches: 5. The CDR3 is CAWSSTSGSDEQFF. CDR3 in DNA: TGTGCCTGGAGTTCTACTAGCGGGAGCGATGAGCAGTTCTTC.

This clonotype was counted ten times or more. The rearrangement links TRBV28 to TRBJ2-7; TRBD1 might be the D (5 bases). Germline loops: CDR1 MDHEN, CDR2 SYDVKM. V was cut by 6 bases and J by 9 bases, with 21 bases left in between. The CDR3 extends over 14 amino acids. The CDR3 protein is CASSYPGQGLWQYF. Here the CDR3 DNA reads TGTGCCAGCAGCTACCCTGGGCAGGGCTTATGGCAGTACTTC. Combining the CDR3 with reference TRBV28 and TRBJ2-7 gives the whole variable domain DVKVTQSSRYLVKRTGEKVFLECVQDMDHENMFWYRQDPGLGLRLIYFSYDVKMKEKGDIPEGYSVSREKKERFSLILESASTNQTSMYLCASSYPGQGLWQYFGPGTRLTVT.

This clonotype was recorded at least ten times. CDR3 sequence (DNA): TGCGCCAGCAGCTTTAGGGGGCCAACTGAAGCTTTCTTT. Translating gives CASSFRGPTEAFF. The chain carries TRBV5-1 and TRBJ1-1; 7 bases line up with TRBD1. V dropped 2 bases and J dropped 5; count of bases not matched to a gene: 3. Germline CDR1 and CDR2: SGHRS and YFSETQ. The CDR3 is 13 amino acids.

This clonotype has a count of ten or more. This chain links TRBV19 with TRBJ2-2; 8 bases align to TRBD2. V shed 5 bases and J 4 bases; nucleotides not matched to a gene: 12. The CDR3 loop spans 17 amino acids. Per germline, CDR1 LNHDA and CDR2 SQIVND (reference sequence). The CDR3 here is CASSPPGLVVGTGELFF. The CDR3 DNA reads TGTGCCAGTAGTCCACCGGGACTAGTTGTGGGCACCGGGGAGCTGTTTTTT.

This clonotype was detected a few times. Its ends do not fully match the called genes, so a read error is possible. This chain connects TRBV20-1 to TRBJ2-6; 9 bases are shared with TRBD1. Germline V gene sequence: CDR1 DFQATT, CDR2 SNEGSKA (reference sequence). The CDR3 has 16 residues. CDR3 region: CSAGDRGNSGANVLAF. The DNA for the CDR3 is TGCAGTGCTGGAGACAGGGGGAACTCTGGGGCCAACGTCCTGGCTTTC.

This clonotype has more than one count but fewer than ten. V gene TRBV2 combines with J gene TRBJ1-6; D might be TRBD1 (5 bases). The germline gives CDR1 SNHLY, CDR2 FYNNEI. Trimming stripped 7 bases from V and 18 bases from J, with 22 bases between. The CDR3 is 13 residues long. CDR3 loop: CASMGTAFERPHF. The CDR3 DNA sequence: TGTGCCAGCATGGGGACCGCTTTTGAGCGTCCCCACTTT.

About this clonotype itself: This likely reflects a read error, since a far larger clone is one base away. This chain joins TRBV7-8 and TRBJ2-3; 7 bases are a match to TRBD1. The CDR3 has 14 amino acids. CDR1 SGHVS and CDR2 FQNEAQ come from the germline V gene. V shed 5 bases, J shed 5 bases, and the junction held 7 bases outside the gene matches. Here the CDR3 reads CASSLGTAEDTQYF. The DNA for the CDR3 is TGTGCCAGCAGCCTCGGGACAGCCGAAGATACGCAGTATTTT.

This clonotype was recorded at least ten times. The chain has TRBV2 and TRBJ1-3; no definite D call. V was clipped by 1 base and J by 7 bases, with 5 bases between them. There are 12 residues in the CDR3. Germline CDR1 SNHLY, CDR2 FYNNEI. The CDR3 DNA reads TGTGCCAGCAGTGAAGGGAGGAACACCATATATTTT. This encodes CASSEGRNTIYF.

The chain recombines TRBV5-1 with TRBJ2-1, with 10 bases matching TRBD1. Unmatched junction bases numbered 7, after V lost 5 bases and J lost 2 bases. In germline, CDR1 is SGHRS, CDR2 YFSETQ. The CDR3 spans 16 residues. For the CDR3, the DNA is TGCGCCAGCAGGAACGGGACAGGGGTAACCTACAATGAGCAGTTCTTC. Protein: CASRNGTGVTYNEQFF.

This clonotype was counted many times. The CDR3, as DNA: TGTGCCAGCAGAGTTAAGCAAACCTATCCTGGGGGTTACAATGAGCAGTTCTTC. Its translation: CASRVKQTYPGGYNEQFF. This sequence joins TRBV27 and TRBJ2-1; D tentatively fits TRBD1 or TRBD2 (5 bases each). V was shortened by 6 bases and J by 4 bases, with 25 bases between the two germline ends. The germline V gene has CDR1 MNHEY and CDR2 SMNVEV (reference sequence). CDR3 length: 18 residues.

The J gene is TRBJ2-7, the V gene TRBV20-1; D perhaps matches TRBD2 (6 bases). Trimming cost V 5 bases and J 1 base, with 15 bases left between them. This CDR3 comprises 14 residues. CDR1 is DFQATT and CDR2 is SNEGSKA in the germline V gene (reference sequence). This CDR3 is CSASPWLASYEQYF. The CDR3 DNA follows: TGCAGTGCTTCACCTTGGCTAGCGTCCTACGAGCAGTACTTC.

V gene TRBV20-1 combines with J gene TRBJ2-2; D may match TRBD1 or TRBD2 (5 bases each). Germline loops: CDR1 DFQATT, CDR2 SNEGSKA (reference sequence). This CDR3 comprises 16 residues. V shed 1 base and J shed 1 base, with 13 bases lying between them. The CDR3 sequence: CSARVLRDGNTGELFF. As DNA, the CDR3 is TGCAGTGCTAGAGTTCTCCGGGACGGGAACACCGGGGAGCTGTTTTTT.

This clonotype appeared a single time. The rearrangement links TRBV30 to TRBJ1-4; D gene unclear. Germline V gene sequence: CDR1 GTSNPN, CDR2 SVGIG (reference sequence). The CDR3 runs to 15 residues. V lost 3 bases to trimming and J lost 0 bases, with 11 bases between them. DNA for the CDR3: TGTGCCTGGAGCGATGTATCTGCAACTAATGAAAAACTGTTTTTT. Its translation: CAWSDVSATNEKLFF.

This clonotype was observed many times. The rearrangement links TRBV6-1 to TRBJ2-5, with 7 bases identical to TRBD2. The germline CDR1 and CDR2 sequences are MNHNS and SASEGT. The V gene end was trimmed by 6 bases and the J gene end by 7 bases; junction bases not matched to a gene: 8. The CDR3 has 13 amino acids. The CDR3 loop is CASRAGSPGTQYF. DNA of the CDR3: TGTGCCAGCAGAGCGGGATCTCCTGGGACCCAGTACTTC.

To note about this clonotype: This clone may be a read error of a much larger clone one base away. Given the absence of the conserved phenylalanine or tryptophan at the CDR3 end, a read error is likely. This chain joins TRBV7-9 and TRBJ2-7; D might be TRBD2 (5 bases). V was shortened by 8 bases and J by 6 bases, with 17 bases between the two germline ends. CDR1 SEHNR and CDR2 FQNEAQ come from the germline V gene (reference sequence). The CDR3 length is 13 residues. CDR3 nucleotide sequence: TGTGCCAGCCAACCGGGGAGCGAGGGCGAGCAGTACTCC. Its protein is CASQPGSEGEQYS.